Shown below are 29 T cell receptor beta chains from a single sample sequenced in a study of CD8 T cells in Susac syndrome. With random hexamers, reverse transcription was performed on about 0.45 to 1 ug of RNA. TCRdb reprocessed the immunoSEQ multiplex PCR reads via MiXCR and lists one record per CDR3 protein. The data hold almost 450,000 distinct CDR3 sequences, with approximately 85% observed a single time. Input material: CD8+ T cells from PBMCs. These receptors all come from a human donor with multiple sclerosis.

CDR3 sequence reads: CASSEAQGGTEAFF. The DNA for the CDR3 is TGTGCCAGCAGTGAAGCGCAGGGTGGGACTGAAGCTTTCTTT. The chain couples TRBV2 to TRBJ1-1; TRBD1 might be the D (5 bases). Germline CDR1 is SNHLY and CDR2 is FYNNEI. Trimming removed 0 bases from V and 5 bases from J, with 10 bases in between. This CDR3 has 14 amino acids.

To note about this clonotype: A read error is likely, as this CDR3 ends without the conserved phenylalanine or tryptophan. The rearrangement joins TRBV27 to TRBJ1-1; unclear D gene. The CDR3 contains 14 residues. The V end was cut by 7 bases, the J end by 0 bases, with 12 bases between. Germline loops: CDR1 MNHEY, CDR2 SMNVEV (reference sequence). CDR3 sequence reads: CASKEGPVNTEAFV. The DNA for the CDR3 is TGTGCCAGCAAAGAGGGTCCGGTGAACACTGAAGCTTTCGTT.

This chain links TRBV23-1 with TRBJ2-3, with TRBD2 as a possible D gene (6 bases). TRBV23-1 is reported as an ORF; its role is uncertain. The CDR3 extends over 16 amino acids. The V gene lost 0 bases and the J gene lost 2 bases, with 12 bases spanning the gap. DNA for the CDR3: TGCGCCAGCAGTCAATCGCGGCGGGAAGACACAGATACGCAGTATTTT. Residues: CASSQSRREDTDTQYF.

The chain combines TRBV2 with TRBJ2-3; D call uncertain. Trimming stripped 3 bases from V and 1 base from J, with 11 bases between. CDR3 length: 15 amino acids. Germline V gene lookup returns CDR1 SNHLY and CDR2 FYNNEI. The CDR3 coding sequence is TGTGCCAGCAGTGATGATCCAACTGGCACAGATACGCAGTATTTT. Translated, it gives CASSDDPTGTDTQYF.

The chain combines TRBV29-1 with TRBJ2-1, with TRBD2 identical over 8 bases. The V and J ends lost 4 bases and 4 bases, in that order; junction bases with no gene match: 6. CDR1 is SQVTM and CDR2 is ANQGSEA in the germline V gene. CDR3 length: 14 amino acids. CDR3 amino acids: CSVVLAEKYNEQFF. CDR3 nucleotide sequence: TGCAGCGTTGTACTAGCGGAGAAGTACAATGAGCAGTTCTTC.

The rearrangement uses TRBV20-1 and TRBJ2-1; D may be TRBD1 (6 bases). Germline V gene lookup returns CDR1 DFQATT and CDR2 SNEGSKA (reference sequence). V lost 6 bases, J lost 3 bases, and 15 bases lay in between. This CDR3 is 14 amino acids long. CDR3 nucleotides: TGCAGTGCCACTGAAAGGACAGACTACAATGAGCAGTTCTTC. It specifies CSATERTDYNEQFF.

The CDR3 DNA sequence: TGCGCCAGCAGCCCCGGCTCTCACGATCTAAATGAGCAGTTCTTC. This translates into CASSPGSHDLNEQFF. The chain links TRBV4-1 to TRBJ2-1, with D unresolved. This CDR3 is built from 15 residues. V gave up 4 bases and J gave up 7 bases, with 17 bases separating them. Germline CDR1 reads MGHRA; CDR2 reads YSYEKL.

In nucleotides, the CDR3 is TGCGCCAGCAGCCAAGGGGACAGGGGCAATGAGCAGTTCTTC. Translation: CASSQGDRGNEQFF. The chain couples TRBV4-1 to TRBJ2-1; the match to TRBD1 covers 10 bases. Germline V lookup: CDR1 MGHRA, CDR2 YSYEKL. With V trimmed by 1 base and J by 6 bases, 0 bases remained unmatched. The CDR3 loop spans 14 amino acids.

This clonotype has just a few counts. This chain joins TRBV28 and TRBJ2-2; 7 bases agree with TRBD1. V was pared by 6 bases and J by 3 bases, with 4 bases of the junction left unmatched. From germline, CDR1 is MDHEN and CDR2 SYDVKM. CDR3 size: 14 residues. CDR3 protein: CASRTTGYTGELFF. The CDR3 region has the DNA TGTGCCAGCAGGACGACAGGGTACACCGGGGAGCTGTTTTTT.

This clonotype was detected a few times. The CDR3 DNA is TGTGCCAGCAGCTTAGGAGTCAACTACGAGCAGTACTTC. Translating gives CASSLGVNYEQYF. The chain is built from TRBV13 and TRBJ2-7, with D unresolved. Per the germline V gene, CDR1 is PRHDT and CDR2 is FYEKMQ (reference sequence). V gave up 0 bases and J gave up 3 bases, with 6 bases separating them. CDR3 length: 13 amino acids.

J is TRBJ2-5 and V is TRBV7-6, with a weak D call TRBD2 (6 bases). Germline CDR1 reads SGHVS; CDR2 reads FNYEAQ. This CDR3 comprises 15 residues. V lost 4 bases to trimming and J lost 5 bases, with 17 bases between them. Here the CDR3 reads CASSYLPGVGETQYF. CDR3 nucleotides: TGTGCCAGCAGCTACTTACCGGGGGTGGGGGAGACCCAGTACTTC.

This clonotype was found many times. This rearrangement joins TRBV7-9 to TRBJ2-7; a possible D gene is TRBD2 (5 bases). Germline lookup yields CDR1 SEHNR and CDR2 FQNEAQ (reference sequence). The CDR3 loop spans 13 amino acids. Trimming stripped 5 bases from V and 1 base from J, with 9 bases between. The CDR3: CASSPTGSYEQYF. In DNA, the CDR3 is TGTGCCAGCAGCCCCACGGGGTCCTACGAGCAGTACTTC.

This chain connects TRBV27 to TRBJ2-6, with D tentatively TRBD2 (6 bases). The CDR3 sequence is 15 residues long. CDR1 MNHEY and CDR2 SMNVEV come from the germline V gene (reference sequence). V lost 7 bases, J lost 0 bases, and 10 bases lay in between. CDR3 protein: CASMQGGSGANVLTF. CDR3 nucleotide sequence: TGTGCCAGCATGCAGGGAGGCTCTGGGGCCAACGTCCTGACTTTC.

CDR3 sequence reads: CSASPTTPFNEQFF. As DNA, the CDR3 is TGCAGTGCTAGCCCCACCACCCCTTTCAATGAGCAGTTCTTC. The J gene is TRBJ2-1, the V gene TRBV20-1; D unclear. Trimming cost V 3 bases and J 6 bases, with 15 bases left between them. From germline, CDR1 is DFQATT and CDR2 SNEGSKA (reference sequence). The CDR3 extends over 14 amino acids.

The J gene is TRBJ2-1, the V gene TRBV19, with TRBD2 matching 11 bases. Germline V CDR1 and CDR2: LNHDA, SQIVND (reference sequence). CDR3 length equals 14 residues. The trim removed 6 bases at V and 4 bases at J, leaving 2 bases unmatched. The CDR3 protein is CASSVAGGYNEQFF. Here the CDR3 DNA reads TGTGCCAGTAGCGTAGCGGGAGGGTACAATGAGCAGTTCTTC.

J is TRBJ2-1 and V is TRBV5-4; tentatively, D is TRBD1 or TRBD2 (5 bases each). CDR3 length equals 15 residues. Trimming removed 0 bases from V and 5 bases from J, with 12 bases in between. The germline V gene encodes CDR1 SGHNT and CDR2 YYREEE (reference sequence). The CDR3 sequence: CASSLVPGRNNEQFF. CDR3 coding DNA: TGTGCCAGCAGCTTGGTGCCAGGGAGAAACAATGAGCAGTTCTTC.

The V call is TRBV15, the J call TRBJ2-5; D ambiguous. Trimming cost V 6 bases and J 5 bases, with 19 bases left between them. CDR3 length: 15 residues. The V gene's germline CDR1 is LNHNV and CDR2 YYDKDF (reference sequence). The CDR3 DNA reads as TGTGCCACCAGTTCGGACCGGGTCGAATTGGAGACCCAGTACTTC. It specifies CATSSDRVELETQYF.

This clonotype occurred a few times. The J gene is TRBJ2-7, the V gene TRBV6-1, with 7 bases fitting TRBD1. Trimming cost V 6 bases and J 1 base; bases outside gene matches: 3. Looked up from germline, CDR1 is MNHNS and CDR2 is SASEGT. This CDR3 has 13 amino acids. The CDR3 reads CASSDRESYEQYF. CDR3 coding DNA: TGTGCCAGCAGCGACAGGGAATCCTACGAGCAGTACTTC.

This clonotype has only one observation. J is TRBJ2-7 and V is TRBV30; unclear D gene. V was pared by 3 bases and J by 2 bases, with 11 bases between. In germline, CDR1 is GTSNPN, CDR2 SVGIG (reference sequence). The CDR3 loop spans 13 amino acids. CDR3 amino acids: CAWRGPQTYEQYF. Written as DNA, the CDR3 is TGTGCCTGGAGAGGGCCGCAAACCTACGAGCAGTACTTC.

V gene TRBV12-3 or TRBV12-4 combines with J gene TRBJ2-3; 8 bases map to TRBD1. The CDR3 spans 15 residues. V was pared by 1 base and J by 4 bases, with 4 bases of the junction left unmatched. The CDR3 coding sequence is TGTGCCAGCAGTTTAGAACAGGGGGAATCAGATACGCAGTATTTT. Its protein is CASSLEQGESDTQYF.

The chain links TRBV24-1 to TRBJ1-2, with TRBD1 as a possible D gene (5 bases). CDR1 and CDR2 from the germline V gene are KGHDR and SFDVKD. The length of the CDR3 is 13 residues. V lost 9 bases, J lost 1 base, and 11 bases lay in between. The CDR3 coding sequence is TGTGCCACCCGCATGCAGGGTAACTATGGCTACACCTTC. Encoded protein: CATRMQGNYGYTF.

A few counts support this clonotype. The gene calls are TRBV7-2 and TRBJ1-1, with D hard to call. This CDR3 is 13 amino acids long. V was cut by 3 bases and J by 7 bases, with 12 bases left in between. Germline assignment: CDR1 SGHTA and CDR2 FQGNSA. CDR3 DNA: TGTGCCAGCAGCTTTAAAGGGAAGGGTGAAGCTTTCTTT. Protein: CASSFKGKGEAFF.

The V gene is TRBV5-1, the J gene TRBJ2-7; D may be TRBD1 (5 bases). Deletions cut 0 bases from V and 5 bases from J, with 15 bases between. CDR1 and CDR2 (germline): SGHRS, YFSETQ. This CDR3 spans 15 amino acids. As DNA, the CDR3 is TGCGCCAGCAGCTTGGAAGGCAGGGCTCTCGACGAGCAGTACTTC. Protein sequence: CASSLEGRALDEQYF.

This chain joins TRBV5-1 and TRBJ2-2; 11 bases align to TRBD1. V lost 6 bases, J lost 6 bases, and 4 bases stayed unmatched. Germline CDR1 is SGHRS and CDR2 is YFSETQ. The CDR3 length is 14 residues. CDR3: CASTPGQGAGELFF. CDR3 nucleotides: TGCGCCAGCACACCGGGACAGGGGGCCGGGGAGCTGTTTTTT. Looking up the rest from reference TRBV5-1 and TRBJ2-2 gives the full variable domain: KAGVTQTPRYLIKTRGQQVTLSCSPISGHRSVSWYQQTPGQGLQFLFEYFSETQRNKGNFPGRFSGRQFSNSRSEMNVSTLELGDSALYLCASTPGQGAGELFFGEGSRLTVL.

This chain connects TRBV29-1 to TRBJ2-1; D tentatively reads TRBD1 or TRBD2 (5 bases each). CDR3 size: 11 residues. Germline CDR1 reads SQVTM; CDR2 reads ANQGSEA. V was shortened by 7 bases and J by 8 bases, with 12 bases between the two germline ends. Written as DNA, the CDR3 is TGCAGCGCTACGGGGCCGGATGAGCAGTTCTTC. This codes for CSATGPDEQFF.

The V gene is TRBV19, the J gene TRBJ2-7; 8 nucleotides align to TRBD2. The ends lost 2 bases at V and 0 bases at J; junction bases unmatched: 3. CDR1 and CDR2 (germline): LNHDA, SQIVND (reference sequence). CDR3 length: 15 amino acids. For the CDR3, the DNA is TGTGCCAGTAGTATATACGCGGGAGGCTCCTACGAGCAGTACTTC. Protein sequence: CASSIYAGGSYEQYF.

The chain couples TRBV5-8 to TRBJ1-2; D ambiguous. Germline-derived CDR1 and CDR2 are SGHTS and YDEGEE. The CDR3 covers 16 residues. Trimming pared 5 bases from V and 4 bases from J, leaving 21 bases between. DNA for the CDR3: TGTGCCAGCAGTTCGGCCGAGGCAGCTTCTATCTATGGCTACACCTTC. It encodes CASSSAEAASIYGYTF.

The genes are TRBV7-6 and TRBJ2-5, with D perhaps matching TRBD2 (6 bases). Trimming removed 5 bases at V and 0 bases at J, with 13 bases between. CDR3 length: 15 amino acids. Germline V gene data show CDR1 as SGHVS and CDR2 as FNYEAQ. In DNA, the CDR3 is TGTGCCAGCAGCAAAGCCCCTAGCGACCAAGAGACCCAGTACTTC. Translated, it gives CASSKAPSDQETQYF.

V is TRBV30 and J is TRBJ1-1, with D unclear. The germline V and J ends were trimmed by 0 bases and 4 bases, with 12 bases remaining between them. CDR1 and CDR2 from the germline V gene are GTSNPN and SVGIG (reference sequence). The CDR3 covers 14 residues. The CDR3 reads CAWSVSEAGTEAFF. The DNA for the CDR3 is TGTGCCTGGAGTGTCAGCGAGGCGGGCACTGAAGCTTTCTTT.